A single sample gave rise to the 10 T cell receptor beta chains below, sequenced in a study of PD-1 blockade in classical Hodgkin lymphoma. Each and every patient relapsed after autologous stem cell transplantation, and patients got differing brentuximab vedotin exposure. Assay used: immunoSEQ multiplex PCR; TCRdb lists only in-frame clones, some missing. Of about 34,000 clones in the sample, over 65% were seen once. Source: peripheral blood mononuclear cells (PBMCs), taken before the second cycle of nivolumab. All receptors derive from a human donor with classical Hodgkin lymphoma.

This clone was observed once. The gene calls are TRBV18 and TRBJ2-7; D not certain. Germline V lookup: CDR1 KGHSH, CDR2 LQKENI. The V and J ends lost 3 bases and 0 bases respectively, with 12 bases between them. The CDR3 length is 15 residues. The chain's CDR3 is CASSPLPSDSYEQYF. The CDR3 DNA reads as TGTGCCAGCTCACCTCTCCCGAGTGACTCCTACGAGCAGTACTTC.

V and J are TRBV4-3 and TRBJ1-2; no firm D call. Germline CDR1 is LGHNA and CDR2 is YSLEER. Trimming cost V 3 bases and J 6 bases, with 11 bases left between them. This CDR3 spans 13 amino acids. CDR3 amino acids: CASSHLDGDGYTF. CDR3 DNA: TGCGCCAGCAGCCACTTGGATGGGGATGGCTACACCTTC.

CDR3 bases: TGTGCCAGCAGTTACAGGGGGGACACCGGGGAGCTGTTTTTT. Translation: CASSYRGDTGELFF. The rearrangement links TRBV6-5 to TRBJ2-2; D assignment may be TRBD1 or TRBD2 (6 bases each). The V gene lost 2 bases and the J gene lost 3 bases, with 7 bases spanning the gap. Germline CDR1 is MNHEY and CDR2 is SVGAGI. The CDR3 consists of 14 residues.

This chain connects TRBV11-2 to TRBJ2-1, with 7 bases lining up with TRBD2. This CDR3 region has 15 residues. Germline lookup yields CDR1 SGHAT and CDR2 FQNNGV. V trimming: 5 bases; J trimming: 3 bases; junction bases outside the gene matches: 7. For the CDR3, the DNA is TGTGCCAGCAGCCACCTGGGCGGGGGCTACAATGAGCAGTTCTTC. It is translated as CASSHLGGGYNEQFF.

This clone was seen a handful of times. V and J are TRBV10-3 and TRBJ1-5; 9 bases map to TRBD1. CDR1 is ENHRY, CDR2 SYGVKD, per germline. This CDR3 is 18 amino acids long. V shed 6 bases and J 0 bases; nucleotides not matched to a gene: 12. The CDR3 loop is CAISPGTGNLNSNQPQHF. CDR3 bases: TGTGCCATCAGCCCCGGGACAGGGAATCTGAATAGCAATCAGCCCCAGCATTTT.

The chain employs TRBV12-1 and TRBJ2-7. TRBV12-1 is an annotated pseudogene. This CDR3 has 14 amino acids. The CDR3 DNA sequence: TGTGCCAGCAGTTCTAGGGGGGAAGCCTACGAGCAGTACTTC. It codes for CASSSRGEAYEQYF.

The chain couples TRBV2 to TRBJ2-3; 8 nucleotides align to TRBD2. The ends lost 9 bases at V and 2 bases at J; junction bases unmatched: 7. This CDR3 has 14 amino acids. The germline V gene has CDR1 SNHLY and CDR2 FYNNEI. The CDR3 region has the DNA TGTGCCAGTACGATAGCGGGGAACACAGATACGCAGTATTTT. It yields the protein CASTIAGNTDTQYF.

This clone occurred a few times. The chain combines TRBV7-2 with TRBJ1-3; tentatively, D is TRBD1 (5 bases). Germline V gene lookup returns CDR1 SGHTA and CDR2 FQGNSA. This CDR3 is 16 amino acids long. Trimming left V 4 bases short and J 4 bases short, with 17 bases between. The CDR3 nucleotides are TGTGCCAGCAGCTCGGCATACGGGGGAGCGGGAAACACCATATATTTT. Its protein is CASSSAYGGAGNTIYF.

This chain joins TRBV7-2 and TRBJ2-5, with D possibly being TRBD2 (6 bases). The V gene's germline CDR1 is SGHTA and CDR2 FQGNSA. The V and J ends lost 2 bases and 2 bases respectively, with 21 bases between them. The CDR3 loop spans 18 amino acids. The CDR3 coding sequence is TGTGCCAGCAGCTTACAACCCCTTAGCGGAGCATTACAAGAGACCCAGTACTTC. It is translated as CASSLQPLSGALQETQYF.

This sequence joins TRBV7-8 and TRBJ2-3; D remains ambiguous. CDR1 and CDR2 (germline): SGHVS, FQNEAQ. V was pared by 7 bases and J by 2 bases, with 7 bases between. The CDR3 has 12 amino acids. The CDR3 sequence: CASTSYTDTQYF. For the CDR3, the DNA is TGTGCCAGCACCTCCTACACAGATACGCAGTATTTT.